This TCR beta chain appears in the sequencing data of a study of cytomegalovirus exposure and HLA in healthy donors. Study-level points and caveats: A list of 164 TCR beta chains associated with cytomegalovirus was given. When presence/absence was analysed, sequencing depth was taken to be roughly uniform across donors. In a later analysis, common viral pathogens appeared linked to several of the most significant clusters.

Primers: 60 Vbeta forward and 13 Jbeta reverse. In the authors' methods: In a later analysis, tens of millions of unique TCR beta chains included roughly 11 million shared by two or more donors. Profiling relied on immunoSEQ multiplex PCR, and the TCRdb table lists in-frame clones only, not all of them. The V and J calls and the clone size are those of that table, but D and trimming were determined from the DNA. The sample has about 100,000 clones; around 74% are singletons. Remarks on this clone: Its antigen remains unknown.

The CDR3 spans 13 residues. Germline CDR1 is LNHDA and CDR2 is SQIVND (reference sequence). Trimming shortened V by 10 bases and J by 6 bases, and 13 bases separated the two germline ends. This clonotype originated in a middle-aged man in good health and CMV-seropositive. This chain uses TRBV19 with TRBJ1-6, with D unclear. The source material was PBMCs. The CDR3, as DNA: TGTGCCACCAACAGCCGAGCTAATTCACCCCTCCACTTT. This codes for CATNSRANSPLHF.